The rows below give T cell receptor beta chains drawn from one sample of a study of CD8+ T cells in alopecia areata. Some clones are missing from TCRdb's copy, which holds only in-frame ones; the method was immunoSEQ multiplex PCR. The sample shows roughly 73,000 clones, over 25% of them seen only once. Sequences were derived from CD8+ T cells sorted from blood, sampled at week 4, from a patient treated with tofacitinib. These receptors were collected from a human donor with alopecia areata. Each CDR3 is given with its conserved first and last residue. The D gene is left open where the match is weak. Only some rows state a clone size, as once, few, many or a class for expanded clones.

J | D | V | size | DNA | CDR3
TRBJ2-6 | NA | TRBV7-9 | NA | TGTGCCAGCAGCTTACAGGGGAACCCTGGGGCCAACGTCCTGACTTTC | CASSLQGNPGANVLTF
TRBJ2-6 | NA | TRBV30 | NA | TGTGCCTGGAGTGGGACTTCGCGGGGGGCCAACGTCCTGACTTTC | CAWSGTSRGANVLTF
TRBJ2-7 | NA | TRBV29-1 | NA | TGCAGCGTTGAGTCCGGGGGATCTTACGAGCAGTACTTC | CSVESGGSYEQYF
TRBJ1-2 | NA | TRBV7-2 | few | TGTGCCAGCAGCTCCCGACGGGGTGTCCGGTATGGCTACACCTTC | CASSSRRGVRYGYTF
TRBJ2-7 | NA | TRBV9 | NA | TGTGCCAGCAGCGTAGGGTACGGGACGCTCGAGCAGTACTTC | CASSVGYGTLEQYF
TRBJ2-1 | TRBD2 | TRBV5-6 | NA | TGTGCCAGCAGCATCGGGACTAGCGGGAGGAATGAGCAGTTCTTC | CASSIGTSGRNEQFF
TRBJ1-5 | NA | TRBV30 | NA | TGTGCCTGGAGTGGGCAGGACCGCAATCAGCCCCAGCATTTT | CAWSGQDRNQPQHF
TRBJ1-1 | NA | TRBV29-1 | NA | TGCAGCGTACCGTTGAACACTGAAGCTTTCTTT | CSVPLNTEAFF
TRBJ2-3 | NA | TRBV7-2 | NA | TGTGCCAGCAGCCCCTACCCTGGCGACATGTTTCGGGCAGATACGCAGTATTTT | CASSPYPGDMFRADTQYF
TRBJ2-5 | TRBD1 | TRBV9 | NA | TGTGCCAGCAGCGTACAAGGGGGCGCGGAGACCCAGTACTTC | CASSVQGGAETQYF
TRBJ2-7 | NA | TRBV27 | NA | TGTGCCAGCAGTTCCAACTACGAGCAGTACTTC | CASSSNYEQYF
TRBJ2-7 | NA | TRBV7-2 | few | TGTGCCAGCAGCTTAAGGGCTTCGACAGCAAAGTACGAGCAGTACTTC | CASSLRASTAKYEQYF
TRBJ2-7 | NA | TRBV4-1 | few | TGCGCCAGCAGCCAAGCCCACCCTCTGAGGGCGGGCGAGCAGTACTTC | CASSQAHPLRAGEQYF
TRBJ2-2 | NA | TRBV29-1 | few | TGCAGCGTTGAAGTCGGTGGATGGGAGCTGTTTTTT | CSVEVGGWELFF
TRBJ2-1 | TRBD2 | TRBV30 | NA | TGTGCCTGGAGTGCACTAGCGGGAGTTCCCAATGAGCAGTTCTTC | CAWSALAGVPNEQFF
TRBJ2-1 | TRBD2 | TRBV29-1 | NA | TGCAGCGTTGATGCGCCCGGGACTAGCGTCTACAATGAGCAGTTCTTC | CSVDAPGTSVYNEQFF
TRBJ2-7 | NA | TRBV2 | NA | TGTGCCAGCAGTGAAGAGGCAGGGGAAGAGCAGTACTTC | CASSEEAGEEQYF
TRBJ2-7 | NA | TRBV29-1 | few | TGCAGCGTTGAGTTGCCGGCTCGCGAGCAGTACTTC | CSVELPAREQYF
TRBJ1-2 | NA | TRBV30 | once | TGTGCCTGGAGGGGCGATGGCTACACCTTC | CAWRGDGYTF
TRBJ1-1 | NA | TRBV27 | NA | TGTGCCAGCAGTTTTACAGACTACACTGAAGCTTTCTTT | CASSFTDYTEAFF
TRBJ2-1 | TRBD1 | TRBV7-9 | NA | TGTGCCAGCAGCACCGGGACAGGGAGATACAATGAGCAGTTCTTC | CASSTGTGRYNEQFF
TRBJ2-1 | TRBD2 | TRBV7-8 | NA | TGTGCCAGCATCCACGGGACTAGCGTATACAATGAGCAGTTCTTC | CASIHGTSVYNEQFF
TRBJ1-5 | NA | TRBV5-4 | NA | TGTGCCAGCAGCTTCGGCATTAGTCAGCCCCAGCATTTT | CASSFGISQPQHF
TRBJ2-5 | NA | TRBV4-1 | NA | TGCGCCAGCAGCCAAGACCGAGGGGAAGAAGAGACCCAGTACTTC | CASSQDRGEEETQYF